These T cell receptor beta chains were read from a single sample in a study of regulatory T cells. Only in-frame clones appear in the TCRdb table, and some are missing; sequencing was by immunoSEQ multiplex PCR. Here the sample spans under 30,000 clones, roughly 88% being singletons. Sequencing was done on a sample of conventional CD4+ T cells sorted from blood. These receptors were collected from a child under 18 with CD3G deficiency. Both conserved end residues are part of each CDR3. The D gene is left open where the match is weak. Where a row states a size, it is once, few, many or the class of an expanded clone; other rows omit it.

D gene: TRBD1
V gene: TRBV28
clone size: .
CDR3 protein: CASGRQGRTGNYGYTF

D gene: .
V gene: TRBV11-1
clone size: .
CDR3 protein: CASSSGSGYTF

D gene: .
V gene: TRBV5-1
clone size: .
CDR3 protein: CASSLSSADTQYF

D gene: TRBD2
V gene: TRBV7-9
clone size: .
CDR3 protein: CASSLRSTGGRTDTQYF

D gene: .
V gene: TRBV7-9
clone size: once
CDR3 protein: CASSKGVSGMLRTDTQYF

D gene: .
V gene: TRBV19
clone size: .
CDR3 protein: CASSSPRSGEGTGELFF

D gene: .
V gene: TRBV28
clone size: once
CDR3 protein: CASSRQYTGELFF

D gene: .
V gene: TRBV28
clone size: few
CDR3 protein: CASSLGGKEYGYTF

D gene: .
V gene: TRBV11-2
clone size: .
CDR3 protein: CASSPDNNYGYTF

D gene: .
V gene: TRBV28
clone size: .
CDR3 protein: CASSLGFKTEKRETQYF

D gene: TRBD1
V gene: TRBV5-1
clone size: .
CDR3 protein: CASQGAEGTEAFF

D gene: .
V gene: TRBV19
clone size: .
CDR3 protein: CASRPGHRLTGYTF

D gene: TRBD1
V gene: TRBV7-9
clone size: .
CDR3 protein: CASSLAGGVRGYTF

D gene: TRBD2
V gene: TRBV5-1
clone size: once
CDR3 protein: CASSLAGGEQYF

D gene: TRBD1
V gene: TRBV5-7
clone size: .
CDR3 protein: CASRLDRFSNYGYTF

D gene: TRBD2
V gene: TRBV28
clone size: .
CDR3 protein: CASKGTSGRRNTGELFF

D gene: .
V gene: TRBV5-1
clone size: .
CDR3 protein: CASSLDGTGADTQYF

D gene: .
V gene: TRBV18
clone size: few
CDR3 protein: CASSPRAEGSEQYF

D gene: .
V gene: TRBV19
clone size: .
CDR3 protein: CASSKGRANTGELFF

D gene: .
V gene: TRBV10-3
clone size: .
CDR3 protein: CAISEGQGWVQYF

D gene: .
V gene: TRBV5-1
clone size: few
CDR3 protein: CASSLGVRGDEKLFF

D gene: .
V gene: TRBV7-9
clone size: .
CDR3 protein: CASSLQSGPDTQYF

D gene: TRBD1
V gene: TRBV28
clone size: .
CDR3 protein: CASSRRTGNTDTQYF

D gene: .
V gene: TRBV28
clone size: .
CDR3 protein: CASSLWGTSYEQYF

D gene: .
V gene: TRBV11-2
clone size: .
CDR3 protein: CASSLTANTEAFF

D gene: TRBD1
V gene: TRBV7-9
clone size: medium-sized
CDR3 protein: CASSLDRGPQYF

D gene: .
V gene: TRBV28
clone size: .
CDR3 protein: CASRPLLGTPYEQYF

D gene: TRBD2
V gene: TRBV6-1
clone size: once
CDR3 protein: CASRNSGGYEQYF

D gene: TRBD1
V gene: TRBV25-1
clone size: .
CDR3 protein: CASSAGTGNEQFF

D gene: .
V gene: TRBV11-3
clone size: .
CDR3 protein: CASCPRSGRSTDTQYF

D gene: TRBD2
V gene: TRBV5-1
clone size: .
CDR3 protein: CASSLSGRTGGELFF

D gene: .
V gene: TRBV10-3
clone size: .
CDR3 protein: CAIASTSSNEQFF

D gene: .
V gene: TRBV29-1
clone size: .
CDR3 protein: CSARSWSYNEQFF

D gene: TRBD2
V gene: TRBV6-1
clone size: .
CDR3 protein: CASSDPGTTRSREQYF

D gene: TRBD1
V gene: TRBV5-1
clone size: .
CDR3 protein: CASSLAGDSPETQYF

D gene: .
V gene: TRBV7-6
clone size: .
CDR3 protein: CASSSLRGSEQYF

D gene: TRBD2
V gene: TRBV11-2
clone size: few
CDR3 protein: CASSPGRTKSSGANVLTF

D gene: TRBD1
V gene: TRBV28
clone size: .
CDR3 protein: CASSSRQGANYEQYF

D gene: TRBD1
V gene: TRBV7-9
clone size: .
CDR3 protein: CASSAGQGPQETQYF

D gene: .
V gene: TRBV28
clone size: .
CDR3 protein: CASTGAGRNTIYF

D gene: .
V gene: TRBV7-8
clone size: .
CDR3 protein: CASSLAVGRLSTDTQYF

D gene: TRBD1
V gene: TRBV6-6
clone size: .
CDR3 protein: CASSAGGNEQYF

D gene: .
V gene: TRBV5-1
clone size: few
CDR3 protein: CASSSLQGGLTEAFF

D gene: TRBD2
V gene: TRBV5-1
clone size: .
CDR3 protein: CASSPGTSGISEQYF

D gene: .
V gene: TRBV6-1
clone size: .
CDR3 protein: CASSEFGLTYNGQFF